The source of this TCR beta chain is a study of T cells after yellow fever vaccination. At least ten counts were recorded for this clonotype. Via MiXCR, TCRdb re-called the 5' RACE reads, giving one row per CDR3 protein. The table shows around 47,000 distinct CDR3 sequences, with about 7% occurring only once. The V gene's germline CDR1 is SGHKS and CDR2 YYEKEE (reference sequence). CDR3 length equals 12 residues. Between the trimmed V and J ends, which lost 4 bases and 5 bases, there was a span of 10 bases. This clonotype was obtained from a man aged 30 to 45 who received the YFV17D yellow fever vaccine. The V call is TRBV5-5, the J call TRBJ2-7; D may be TRBD1 (5 bases). This sample comprised CD8+ T cells not binding an NS4B(214-222) dextramer, sorted from PBMCs, obtained 45 days after the yellow fever booster vaccination. CDR3: CASSPDSHEQYF. The CDR3 nucleotides are TGTGCCAGCAGCCCAGACAGCCACGAGCAGTACTTC. The variable domain in full, completed from reference TRBV5-5 and TRBJ2-7, reads DAGVTQSPTHLIKTRGQQVTLRCSPISGHKSVSWYQQVLGQGPQFIFQYYEKEERGRGNFPDRFSARQFPNYSSELNVNALLLGDSALYLCASSPDSHEQYFGPGTRLTVT.